What follows are 16 T cell receptor beta chains derived from one specimen sequenced in a study of STAT5B mutations in CD4+ large granular lymphocyte leukemia. The repertoire was sequenced with immunoSEQ multiplex PCR; TCRdb's copy has only in-frame clones and lacks some. This table has some 4,900 clones, almost 90% appearing once. Sequenced input: PBMCs. Source of these receptors: a man aged 40-50 years with CD4+ T-cell large granular lymphocyte leukemia.

The rearrangement links TRBV6-1 to TRBJ2-7; the match to TRBD2 covers 9 bases. CDR1 MNHNS and CDR2 SASEGT come from the germline V gene. There are 15 residues in the CDR3. The ends lost 6 bases at V and 0 bases at J; junction bases unmatched: 6. CDR3 sequence (DNA): TGTGCCAGCAGGATACTAGCGGGTTTCTCCTACGAGCAGTACTTC. Its protein is CASRILAGFSYEQYF.

This clone was picked up a small number of times. V is TRBV9 and J is TRBJ2-1; TRBD2 matches at 7 bases. The germline V gene encodes CDR1 SGDLS and CDR2 YYNGEE. J was trimmed by 4 bases and V by 3 bases; bases with no gene match: 7. This CDR3 has 15 amino acids. The CDR3 DNA is TGTGCCAGCAGCGAGCGGGACTCGGTATACAATGAGCAGTTCTTC. Its protein is CASSERDSVYNEQFF.

The chain uses TRBV5-1 and TRBJ2-7; 14 bases align to TRBD2. V shed 0 bases, J shed 4 bases, and the junction held 6 bases outside the gene matches. Germline-derived CDR1 and CDR2 are SGHRS and YFSETQ. The CDR3 totals 17 residues. DNA for the CDR3: TGCGCCAGCAGCTTGGTAGGCGGACTAGCGGGAGGTTACGAGCAGTACTTC. Translating gives CASSLVGGLAGGYEQYF. Together with reference TRBV5-1 and TRBJ2-7, the CDR3 gives the full variable domain: KAGVTQTPRYLIKTRGQQVTLSCSPISGHRSVSWYQQTPGQGLQFLFEYFSETQRNKGNFPGRFSGRQFSNSRSEMNVSTLELGDSALYLCASSLVGGLAGGYEQYFGPGTRLTVT.

Comment on this clone: A junction end diverges from the germline sequence, so it may reflect a read error. The V gene is TRBV6-1, the J gene TRBJ2-6; D is undetermined. Germline V gene data show CDR1 as MNHNS and CDR2 as SASEGT. The CDR3 runs 15 residues. In DNA form, the CDR3 reads TGTGCCAGCAGGGAAGGAGTTTCTGGGGCCAACGTCCTGACTTTC. Translated, it gives CASREGVSGANVLTF.

This chain connects TRBV5-4 to TRBJ1-6; TRBD1 matches at 7 bases. Losses at the gene ends were 4 bases for V and 8 bases for J; bases not matched to a gene: 6. Germline V CDR1 and CDR2: SGHNT, YYREEE (reference sequence). This CDR3 is 14 amino acids long. CDR3 bases: TGTGCCAGCAGCCGGACAGGCACCGATTCACCCCTCCACTTT. Its translation is CASSRTGTDSPLHF.

This clone is a singleton in its sample. The chain combines TRBV27 with TRBJ2-1; D might be TRBD1 (7 bases). Germline CDR1 reads MNHEY; CDR2 reads SMNVEV (reference sequence). With 2 bases removed from V and 10 bases from J, the gap between germline ends came to 9 bases. The CDR3 extends over 12 amino acids. CDR3: CASSLQGGEQFF. The CDR3 bases are TGTGCCAGCAGTTTACAGGGGGGAGAGCAGTTCTTC.

DNA of the CDR3: TGTGCCAGTAGTTCCCAGACGGGCGGCCATGAAGCTTTCTTT. Its translation is CASSSQTGGHEAFF. The genes are TRBV19 and TRBJ1-1; D ambiguous. The germline CDR1 and CDR2 sequences are LNHDA and SQIVND (reference sequence). The CDR3 covers 14 residues. Trimming cost V 5 bases and J 7 bases, with 17 bases left between them.

V and J are TRBV2 and TRBJ2-7, with unresolved D. V was cut by 10 bases and J by 2 bases, with 18 bases left in between. Germline assignment: CDR1 SNHLY and CDR2 FYNNEI. The CDR3 loop spans 14 amino acids. CDR3 loop: CATRVRRITYEQYF. Here the CDR3 DNA reads TGTGCCACCAGAGTTCGACGGATCACCTACGAGCAGTACTTC.

J is TRBJ2-7 and V is TRBV11-3; D unclear. Deletions cut 0 bases from V and 2 bases from J, with 20 bases between. CDR3 length: 18 residues. In germline, CDR1 is SGHNT, CDR2 YENEEA. The CDR3 here is CASSLDHIGVELTYEQYF. Written as DNA, the CDR3 is TGTGCCAGCAGCTTAGACCACATTGGCGTCGAATTAACCTACGAGCAGTACTTC.

Regarding this clone: The same CDR3 also results from other DNA sequences found in this sample. The rearrangement uses TRBV11-3 and TRBJ1-4, with 10 bases identical to TRBD1. After removal of 4 bases from V and 5 bases from J, the junction contained 13 bases not matched to a gene. The CDR3 contains 18 residues. Germline values: CDR1 SGHNT, CDR2 YENEEA. CDR3 sequence reads: CASSSYGRTGGGNEKLFF. CDR3 nucleotide sequence: TGTGCCAGCAGCTCCTATGGGCGGACAGGGGGAGGGAATGAAAAACTGTTTTTT. Full variable domain (missing parts from reference TRBV11-3 and TRBJ1-4): EAGVVQSPRYKIIEKKQPVAFWCNPISGHNTLYWYLQNLGQGPELLIRYENEEAVDDSQLPKDRFSAERLKGVDSTLKIQPAELGDSAVYLCASSSYGRTGGGNEKLFFGSGTQLSVL.

This clone has more than one count but fewer than ten. This sequence joins TRBV23-1 and TRBJ1-1; the D is unclear. TRBV23-1 has ORF status, its function being uncertain. The CDR3 runs to 12 residues. The V gene lost 7 bases and the J gene lost 1 base, with 7 bases spanning the gap. The CDR3 protein is CASNNENTEAFF. The CDR3 nucleotides are TGCGCCAGCAACAACGAGAACACTGAAGCTTTCTTT.

The chain has TRBV6-5 and TRBJ1-5, with 12 bases fitting TRBD1. The CDR3 runs 16 residues. The germline V gene encodes CDR1 MNHEY and CDR2 SVGAGI. V lost 4 bases, J lost 7 bases, and 8 bases stayed unmatched. In nucleotides, the CDR3 is TGTGCCAGCAGTTCCTGGGACAGGGGGCTGGGGCAGCCCCAGCATTTT. It yields the protein CASSSWDRGLGQPQHF.

The rearrangement links TRBV6-4 to TRBJ2-7; 7 bases match TRBD2. The germline V gene encodes CDR1 MRHNA and CDR2 SNTAGT. The V gene end was trimmed by 2 bases and the J gene end by 2 bases; junction bases not matched to a gene: 3. The CDR3 has 14 amino acids. DNA for the CDR3: TGTGCCAGCAGTGACCGGGACTACGCCTACGAGCAGTACTTC. Protein product: CASSDRDYAYEQYF.

The gene calls are TRBV10-3 and TRBJ2-7, with TRBD2 matching over 14 bases. The CDR3 runs 18 residues. Germline values: CDR1 ENHRY, CDR2 SYGVKD. V was pared by 2 bases and J by 5 bases, with 11 bases of the junction left unmatched. CDR3 sequence reads: CAISERGGTSGSTHEQYF. CDR3 DNA sequence: TGTGCCATCAGTGAGAGAGGCGGGACTAGCGGGAGTACCCACGAGCAGTACTTC.

The chain uses TRBV7-9 and TRBJ1-1, with D tentatively TRBD1 (6 bases). V was shortened by 4 bases and J by 4 bases, with 13 bases between the two germline ends. From germline, CDR1 is SEHNR and CDR2 FQNEAQ (reference sequence). The CDR3 extends over 14 amino acids. The CDR3: CASSSYGGITEAFF. CDR3 in DNA: TGTGCCAGCAGCTCTTACGGGGGCATCACTGAAGCTTTCTTT.

In this sample, this clone turned up a few times. The chain links TRBV30 to TRBJ2-7, with D possibly TRBD2 on 6 matching bases. Trimming took off 2 bases at V and 5 bases at J, with 13 bases between the two ends. Germline assignment: CDR1 GTSNPN and CDR2 SVGIG (reference sequence). The CDR3 has 13 residues. DNA of the CDR3: TGTGCCTGGAGTCACACGGGAGCCCACGAGCAGTACTTC. This encodes CAWSHTGAHEQYF.